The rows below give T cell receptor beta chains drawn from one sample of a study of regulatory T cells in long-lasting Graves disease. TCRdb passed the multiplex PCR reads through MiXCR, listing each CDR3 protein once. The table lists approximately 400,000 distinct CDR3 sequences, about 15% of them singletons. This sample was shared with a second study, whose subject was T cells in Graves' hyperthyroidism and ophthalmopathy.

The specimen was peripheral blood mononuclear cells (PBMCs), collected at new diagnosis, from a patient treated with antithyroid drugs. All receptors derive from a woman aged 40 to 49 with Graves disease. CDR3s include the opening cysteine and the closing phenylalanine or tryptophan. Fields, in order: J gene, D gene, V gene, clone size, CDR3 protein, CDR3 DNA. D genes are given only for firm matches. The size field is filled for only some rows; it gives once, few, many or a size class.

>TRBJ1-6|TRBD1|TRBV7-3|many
CASSLTIQGPSPLHF
TGTGCCAGCAGCTTAACTATACAGGGGCCTTCACCCCTCCACTTT
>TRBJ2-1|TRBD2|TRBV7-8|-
CASSLPTSGTNEQFF
TGTGCCAGCAGCTTACCGACTAGCGGCACCAATGAGCAGTTCTTC
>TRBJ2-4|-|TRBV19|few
CASSIYPRQGAKNIQYF
TGTGCCAGTAGTATATACCCCAGGCAGGGGGCCAAAAACATTCAGTACTTC
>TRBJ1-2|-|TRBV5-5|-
CASSPQGSNYGYTF
TGTGCCAGCAGCCCGCAGGGAAGTAACTATGGCTACACCTTC
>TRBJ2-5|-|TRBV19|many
CASSQRREQGWQETQYF
TGTGCCAGTAGTCAACGGAGGGAACAGGGGTGGCAAGAGACCCAGTACTTC
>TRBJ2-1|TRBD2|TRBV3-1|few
CASSQDSASGVYNEQFF
TGTGCCAGCAGCCAAGATTCGGCTAGCGGGGTCTACAATGAGCAGTTCTTC
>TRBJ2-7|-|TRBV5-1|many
CASSLGPDEQYF
TGCGCCAGCAGCTTGGGTCCGGACGAGCAGTACTTC
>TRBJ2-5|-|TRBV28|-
CASSPAGTGTKETQYF
TGTGCCAGCAGTCCTGCCGGGACTGGTACGAAAGAGACCCAGTACTTC
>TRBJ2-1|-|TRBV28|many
CASSFPRATPRNEQFF
TGTGCCAGCAGTTTCCCTAGGGCGACGCCTAGGAATGAGCAGTTCTTC
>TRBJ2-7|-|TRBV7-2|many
CASSADRLNYEQYF
TGTGCCAGCAGCGCCGACAGGTTGAACTACGAGCAGTACTTC
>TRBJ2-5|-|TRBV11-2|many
CASSHQRGPQETQYF
TGTGCCAGCAGCCACCAAAGAGGGCCGCAAGAGACCCAGTACTTC
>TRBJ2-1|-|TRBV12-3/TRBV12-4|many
CASRHENNEQFF
TGTGCCTCCAGGCACGAGAACAATGAGCAGTTCTTC
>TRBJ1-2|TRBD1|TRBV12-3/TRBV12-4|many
CASSWDSKANYGYTF
TGTGCCAGCAGTTGGGACAGTAAAGCTAACTATGGCTACACCTTC
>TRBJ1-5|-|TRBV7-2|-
CASSLTGIRQPQHF
TGTGCCAGCAGCCTTACAGGGATTCGGCAGCCCCAGCATTTT
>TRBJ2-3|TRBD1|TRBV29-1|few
CSDRQGNTDTQYF
TGCAGCGACCGACAGGGTAACACAGATACGCAGTATTTT
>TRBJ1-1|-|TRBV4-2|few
CASSQSIARGFTEAFF
TGTGCCAGCAGCCAGAGTATTGCGCGGGGCTTCACTGAAGCTTTCTTT
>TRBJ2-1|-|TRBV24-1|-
CATSAAATYNEQFF
TGTGCCACCAGTGCAGCAGCCACCTACAATGAGCAGTTCTTC
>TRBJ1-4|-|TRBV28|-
CASTLRGGGIRANEKLFF
TGTGCCAGCACTCTAAGGGGAGGGGGAATCCGAGCCAATGAAAAACTGTTTTTT
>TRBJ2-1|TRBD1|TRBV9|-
CASSQGASVNNEQFF
TGTGCCAGCAGCCAGGGGGCTAGCGTTAACAATGAGCAGTTCTTC
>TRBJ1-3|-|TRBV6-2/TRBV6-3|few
CASSYSRTYGNTIYF
TGTGCCAGCAGTTACTCCCGGACATATGGAAACACCATATATTTT
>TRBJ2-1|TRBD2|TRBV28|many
CASSLSSGGSYNEQFF
TGTGCCAGCAGTTTGAGTAGCGGGGGTTCCTACAATGAGCAGTTCTTC
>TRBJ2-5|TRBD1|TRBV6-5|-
CASSYQGQGSGFGTQYF
TGTGCCAGCAGTTACCAGGGACAGGGGTCGGGGTTTGGGACCCAGTACTTC
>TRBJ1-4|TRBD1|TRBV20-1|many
CSALGQGGEKLFF
TGCAGTGCTCTAGGGCAGGGGGGGGAAAAACTGTTTTTT
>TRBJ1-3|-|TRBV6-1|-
CASSESVRRIFSGNTIYF
TGTGCCAGCAGTGAAAGTGTGAGGAGGATCTTCTCTGGAAACACCATATATTTT
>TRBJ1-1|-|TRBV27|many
CASRITGMNTEAFF
TGTGCCAGCAGAATAACAGGGATGAACACTGAAGCTTTCTTT
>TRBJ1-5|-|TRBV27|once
CASSRQRGNQPQHF
TGTGCCAGCAGCCGACAGCGAGGGAATCAGCCCCAGCATTTT
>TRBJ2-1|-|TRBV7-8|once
CASSLRSGPGNEQFF
TGTGCCAGCAGCTTACGGTCAGGGCCGGGTAATGAGCAGTTCTTC
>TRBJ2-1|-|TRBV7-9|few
CASSSPILPYNEQFF
TGTGCCAGCAGCTCGCCTATACTTCCCTACAATGAGCAGTTCTTC
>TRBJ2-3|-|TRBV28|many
CASSLGRGSTDTQYF
TGTGCCAGCAGTTTGGGGAGGGGGAGCACAGATACGCAGTATTTT
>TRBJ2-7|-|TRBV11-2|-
CASSLVPYSPVNEQYF
TGTGCCAGCAGCTTAGTGCCGTATTCCCCCGTAAATGAGCAGTACTTC
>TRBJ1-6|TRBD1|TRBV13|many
CASSSTARTGVGGSPLHF
TGTGCCAGCAGCTCTACCGCACGGACAGGGGTTGGTGGTTCACCCCTCCACTTT
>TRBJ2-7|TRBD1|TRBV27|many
CASGQGLYEQYF
TGTGCCAGCGGACAGGGTCTCTACGAGCAGTACTTC
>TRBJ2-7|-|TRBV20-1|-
CSARRRNTYEQYF
TGCAGTGCTCGAAGGCGGAACACCTACGAGCAGTACTTC
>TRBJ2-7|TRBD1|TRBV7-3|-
CASSRPGTGDEQYF
TGTGCCAGCAGCAGACCCGGGACAGGAGACGAGCAGTACTTC
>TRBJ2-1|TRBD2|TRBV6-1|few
CASSRGLAGGLNEQFF
TGTGCCAGCAGCCGGGGACTAGCGGGAGGGCTCAATGAGCAGTTCTTC
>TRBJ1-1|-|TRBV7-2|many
CASSLLPTGMDTEAFF
TGTGCCAGCAGCTTACTTCCGACGGGGATGGACACTGAAGCTTTCTTT
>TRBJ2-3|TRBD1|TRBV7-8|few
CASSLTVQTWTGGEDTQYF
TGTGCCAGCAGCTTAACTGTACAGACGTGGACAGGGGGCGAAGATACGCAGTATTTT
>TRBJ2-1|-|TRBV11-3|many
CASSHHQGDEQFF
TGTGCCAGCAGCCATCACCAAGGGGATGAGCAGTTCTTC
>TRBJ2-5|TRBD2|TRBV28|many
CASTAANGRGGYQETQYF
TGTGCCAGCACGGCGGCGAATGGGCGGGGAGGGTACCAAGAGACCCAGTACTTC